This TCR beta chain stems from a study of identical twins. TCRdb independently ran MiXCR on the 5' RACE reads; one entry per CDR3 protein. The sample holds some 230,000 distinct CDR3 sequences, 6.5% seen once. This same sample was also part of a study on T cells expressing NK-cell markers.

The source is a woman aged 18-35 years in good health. Sequencing was done on a sample of CD8+ T cells sorted from blood.

The DNA of the CDR3 is TGTGCCACCAGCAGAGTATTACACAGCATTGAAGCTTTCTTT. It encodes CATSRVLHSIEAFF. The chain uses TRBV15 and TRBJ1-1; D gene ambiguous. CDR3 length: 14 residues. CDR1 is LNHNV, CDR2 YYDKDF, per germline (reference sequence). V was clipped by 1 base and J by 7 bases, with 13 bases between them.